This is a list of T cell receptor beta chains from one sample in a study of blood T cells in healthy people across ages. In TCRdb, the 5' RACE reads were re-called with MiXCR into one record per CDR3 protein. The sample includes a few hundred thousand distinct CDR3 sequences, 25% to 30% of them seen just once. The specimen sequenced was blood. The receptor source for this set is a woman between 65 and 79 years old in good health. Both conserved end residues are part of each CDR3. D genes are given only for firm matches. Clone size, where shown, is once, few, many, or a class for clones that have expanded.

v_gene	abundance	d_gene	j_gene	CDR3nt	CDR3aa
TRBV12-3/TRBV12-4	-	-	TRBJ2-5	TGTGCCAGCAGCCCGGAACAGGGAGGGGGAGAGACCCAGTACTTC	CASSPEQGGGETQYF
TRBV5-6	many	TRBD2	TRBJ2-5	TGTGCCAGCAGTCTAGCGGGCCTACAAGAGACCCAGTACTTC	CASSLAGLQETQYF
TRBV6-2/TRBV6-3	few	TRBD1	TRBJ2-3	TGTGCCAGCAGTTACGCCGACAGGGGATGGCCGCAGTATTTT	CASSYADRGWPQYF
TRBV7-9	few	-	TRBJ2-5	TGTGCCAGCAGCGGCTTTCGGGGCCCACAAGAGACCCAGTACTTC	CASSGFRGPQETQYF
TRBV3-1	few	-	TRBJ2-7	TGTGCCGGCAGCCAAGGCAGGGTCAACGAGCAGTACTTC	CAGSQGRVNEQYF
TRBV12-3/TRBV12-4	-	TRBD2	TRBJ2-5	TGTGCCAGCAGAGAGGGCGGGAGGGGGAAGGAGACCCAGTACTTC	CASREGGRGKETQYF
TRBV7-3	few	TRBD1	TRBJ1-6	TGTGCCAGCAGGCCTCCGGGACAGGGAAATTCACCCCTCCACTTT	CASRPPGQGNSPLHF
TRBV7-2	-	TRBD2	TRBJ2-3	TGTGCCAGCGGAAGCGGGAGGGAAACAGATACGCAGTATTTT	CASGSGRETDTQYF
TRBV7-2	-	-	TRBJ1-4	TGTGCCAGCAGCTCTGCTAGGTCCGGCGAAAAACTGTTTTTT	CASSSARSGEKLFF
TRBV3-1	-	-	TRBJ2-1	TGTGCCAGCAGCCGCCCTGGGGCTACCTTGGGGAATGAGCAGTTCTTC	CASSRPGATLGNEQFF
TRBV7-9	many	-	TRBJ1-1	TGTGCCAGCAGCTTCGGGGCTAACACTGAAGCTTTCTTT	CASSFGANTEAFF
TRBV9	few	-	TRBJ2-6	TGTGCCAGCAGCCTTATTGGGGCCAACGTCCTGGCTTTC	CASSLIGANVLAF
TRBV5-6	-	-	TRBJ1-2	TGTGCCAGCAGCTTGTGGGACTCTGGCTACACCTTC	CASSLWDSGYTF
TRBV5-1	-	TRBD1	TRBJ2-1	TGCGCCAGCGGCTTGGGGGACAGCGTTTACAATGAGCAGTTCTTC	CASGLGDSVYNEQFF
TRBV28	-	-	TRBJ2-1	TGTGCCAGCAAAGTGGGATATGGCTCCTACAATGAGCAGTTCTTC	CASKVGYGSYNEQFF
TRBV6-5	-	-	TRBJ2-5	TGTGCCAGCAGTCCCCAGGGAGTACAAGAGACCCAGTACTTC	CASSPQGVQETQYF
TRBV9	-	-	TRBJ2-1	TGTGCCAGCAGCGCCATCTACAATGAGCAGTTCTTC	CASSAIYNEQFF
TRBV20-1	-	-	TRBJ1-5	TGCAGTGCTAGATTCGGGGGACAACGGGGAAATCAGCCCCAGCATTTT	CSARFGGQRGNQPQHF
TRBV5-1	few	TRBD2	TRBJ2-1	TGCGCCAGCAGCTTGGAGGCGGGAGGGTACAATGAGCAGTTCTTC	CASSLEAGGYNEQFF
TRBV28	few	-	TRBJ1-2	TGTGCCAGCAGTACCTCAGGGGTGGGTGGCTACACCTTC	CASSTSGVGGYTF
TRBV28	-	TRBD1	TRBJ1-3	TGTGCCAGCGCTCCCCGGACAGGGCCCTCCATTTCTGGAAACACCATATATTTT	CASAPRTGPSISGNTIYF
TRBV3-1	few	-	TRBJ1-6	TGTGCCAGCAGCCGTGGGGCCTCCTATAATTCACCCCTCCACTTT	CASSRGASYNSPLHF
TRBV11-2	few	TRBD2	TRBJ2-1	TGTGCCAGCAGACCAGTGGTAGCGGGGCTCAAAAGCTCCTACAATGAGCAGTTCTTC	CASRPVVAGLKSSYNEQFF
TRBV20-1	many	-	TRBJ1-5	TGCAGTGCTCGAGCCGGGACTGATAATCAGCCCCAGCATTTT	CSARAGTDNQPQHF
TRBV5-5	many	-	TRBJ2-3	TGTGCCAGCAGCTTGTTGCGGGGAGTGGAGGGTGCGCAGTATTTT	CASSLLRGVEGAQYF
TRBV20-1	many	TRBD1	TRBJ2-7	TGCAGTGCTAGAGGACTGGACAGGGACTACGAGCAGTACTTC	CSARGLDRDYEQYF
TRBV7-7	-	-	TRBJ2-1	TGTGCTAGCAGCTTAGGCTCCGTAGGGGATGAGCAGTTCTTC	CASSLGSVGDEQFF
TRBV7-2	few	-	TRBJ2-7	TGTGCCAGCAGCTCCGGGGCAGTCGGGGTCTACGAGCAGTACTTC	CASSSGAVGVYEQYF
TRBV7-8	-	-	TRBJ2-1	TGTGCCAGCAGCTTCGTGGAGGCAGGGCGAACTATCTCCTACAATGAGCAGTTCTTC	CASSFVEAGRTISYNEQFF
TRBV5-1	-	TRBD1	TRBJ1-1	TGCGCCAGCAGCTCACGGACAGGGAGGTTCACTGAAGCTTTCTTT	CASSSRTGRFTEAFF
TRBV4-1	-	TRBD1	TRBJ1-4	TGCGCCAGCAGCCAAGAAGGGGACAGAGTTCCGGAAAAACTGTTTTTT	CASSQEGDRVPEKLFF
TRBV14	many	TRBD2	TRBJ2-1	TGTGCCAGCAGCCCGACGGGACTAGCGGGAGTGAATGAGCAGTTCTTC	CASSPTGLAGVNEQFF
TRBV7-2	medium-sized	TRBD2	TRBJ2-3	TGTGCCAGCAGCTCAGGGACTAGCCAAGCAGATACGCAGTATTTT	CASSSGTSQADTQYF
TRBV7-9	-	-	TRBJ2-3	TGTGCCAGCAGCTTATCAGTGGGCACAGATACGCAGTATTTT	CASSLSVGTDTQYF
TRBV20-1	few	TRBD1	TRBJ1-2	TGCAGTGCTAGAGATCTCCGGGGACAGGGTCGTAACTATGGCTACACCTTC	CSARDLRGQGRNYGYTF
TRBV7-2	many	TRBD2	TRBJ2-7	TGTGCCAGCAGCGCCCGGCCGACTAGCGGGGTTTCCTACGAGCAGTACTTC	CASSARPTSGVSYEQYF
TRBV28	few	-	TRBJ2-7	TGTGCCAGCAGTTTGGGGGGGCTATTCGAGCAGTACTTC	CASSLGGLFEQYF
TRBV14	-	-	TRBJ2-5	TGTGCCAGCAGCGGACTGGGTCAAGAGACCCAGTACTTC	CASSGLGQETQYF
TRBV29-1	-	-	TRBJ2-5	TGCAGCGGCCGCCCCGACAGTAAAGAGACCCAGTACTTC	CSGRPDSKETQYF
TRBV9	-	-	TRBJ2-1	TGTGCCAGCAGCGAGGGTCGGATTTCCTACAATGAGCAGTTCTTC	CASSEGRISYNEQFF
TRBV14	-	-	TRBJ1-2	TGTGCCAGCAGGCCCCCCGGGACACAGTATGGCTACACCTTC	CASRPPGTQYGYTF
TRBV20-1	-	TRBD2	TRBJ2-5	TGCAGTGCTAGAGATCTACTAGCGGGACAAGAGACCCAGTACTTC	CSARDLLAGQETQYF
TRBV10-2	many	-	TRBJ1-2	TGCGCCAGCAGTGATTCGTTCTATGGCTACACCTTC	CASSDSFYGYTF
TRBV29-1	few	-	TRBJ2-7	TGCAGCGTTGGGCCAGGGGCCTCGCCCGAGCAGTACTTC	CSVGPGASPEQYF
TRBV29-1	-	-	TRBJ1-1	TGCAGCGTGGCTACAGGGTCCACTGAAGCTTTCTTT	CSVATGSTEAFF
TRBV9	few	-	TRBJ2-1	TGTGCCAGCAGCTTTACAGACAGGGAGCAGTTCTTC	CASSFTDREQFF
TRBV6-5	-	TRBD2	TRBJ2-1	TGTGCCAGCAGTTACTTCCCCGGGACTAGCGGGAGACTGGGAAATGAGCAGTTCTTC	CASSYFPGTSGRLGNEQFF
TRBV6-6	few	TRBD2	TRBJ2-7	TGTGCCAGCGGCGGGAGGACTGACGAGCAGTACTTC	CASGGRTDEQYF
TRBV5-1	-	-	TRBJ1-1	TGCGCCAGCAGCTTGGGCGGCAGGGGCCTAGCTTACACTGAAGCTTTCTTT	CASSLGGRGLAYTEAFF